The 13 T cell receptor beta chains below all came from one sample that was sequenced in a study of T cell responses to AZD1222 COVID-19 vaccine. Sequencing was performed with immunoSEQ multiplex PCR; in TCRdb, only in-frame clones are kept and a portion is missing. Among around 70,000 clones listed, 85% to 90% were seen once. The input for sequencing was peripheral blood, taken 28 days after the second dose of the MenACWY control vaccine. The receptors shown here come from an adult who received the MenACWY meningococcal vaccine as a control.

The chain uses TRBV2 and TRBJ1-5; tentative D call: TRBD1 (5 bases). The CDR3 has 13 residues. Germline V gene sequence: CDR1 SNHLY, CDR2 FYNNEI. Trimming stripped 8 bases from V and 3 bases from J, with 11 bases between. CDR3 region: CASGDGFNQPQHF. Written as DNA, the CDR3 is TGTGCCAGCGGGGACGGATTCAATCAGCCCCAGCATTTT.

The V and J genes are TRBV29-1 and TRBJ1-2; D possibly corresponds to TRBD1 (5 bases). Per germline, CDR1 SQVTM and CDR2 ANQGSEA. The CDR3 sequence is 17 residues long. Trimming left V 6 bases short and J 4 bases short, with 27 bases between. CDR3 amino acids: CSVEVWSVRDAGYGYTF. CDR3 in DNA: TGCAGCGTCGAGGTTTGGTCGGTTCGGGACGCGGGCTATGGCTACACCTTC.

The J gene is TRBJ1-4, the V gene TRBV4-3; TRBD1 might be the D (5 bases). CDR1 is LGHNA and CDR2 is YSLEER in the germline V gene. The CDR3 runs 14 residues. V gave up 0 bases and J gave up 7 bases, with 9 bases separating them. The CDR3 nucleotides read TGCGCCAGCAGCCAAGATTATAGGGGTGAAAAACTGTTTTTT. This translates into CASSQDYRGEKLFF.

This chain links TRBV19 with TRBJ1-5; D gene uncertain. There are 14 residues in the CDR3. The V end was cut by 2 bases, the J end by 6 bases, with 11 bases between. Germline assignment: CDR1 LNHDA and CDR2 SQIVND (reference sequence). Here the CDR3 reads CASSIPQGLQPQHF. The CDR3 DNA sequence: TGTGCCAGTAGTATACCCCAAGGGCTTCAGCCCCAGCATTTT.

The CDR3 loop reads CASRAANYGYTF. Here the CDR3 DNA reads TGTGCCAGCAGAGCTGCCAACTATGGCTACACCTTC. This rearrangement joins TRBV27 to TRBJ1-2; the D is unclear. Germline lookup yields CDR1 MNHEY and CDR2 SMNVEV (reference sequence). The CDR3 has 12 residues. Trimming shortened V by 6 bases and J by 2 bases, and 7 bases separated the two germline ends.

The chain combines TRBV5-4 with TRBJ2-7, with 9 bases matching TRBD1. The CDR3 is made up of 14 amino acids. V was pared by 3 bases and J by 7 bases, with 8 bases of the junction left unmatched. Germline CDR1 and CDR2: SGHNT and YYREEE (reference sequence). The chain's CDR3 is CASSSDRGVGEQYF. Written as DNA, the CDR3 is TGTGCCAGCAGCTCAGACAGGGGGGTAGGGGAGCAGTACTTC.

The chain is built from TRBV7-2 and TRBJ2-3; 9 nucleotides align to TRBD2. Germline trimming cut 5 bases from V and 1 base from J; bases unmatched to any gene: 4. CDR3 size: 15 residues. The germline V gene has CDR1 SGHTA and CDR2 FQGNSA. CDR3 bases: TGTGCCAGCAGCCTAAGCGGGGGGCGCACAGATACGCAGTATTTT. It codes for CASSLSGGRTDTQYF.

This chain joins TRBV19 and TRBJ1-2; 9 bases are shared with TRBD1. CDR1 LNHDA and CDR2 SQIVND come from the germline V gene (reference sequence). The CDR3 is made up of 15 amino acids. Losses at the gene ends were 6 bases for V and 4 bases for J; bases not matched to a gene: 9. Here the CDR3 reads CASSEQGAGSYGYTF. The CDR3, as DNA: TGTGCCAGTAGCGAACAGGGGGCCGGAAGCTATGGCTACACCTTC.

The CDR3 DNA sequence: TGTGCCAGCAGTTACTCTCCAGGCTTCTACGAGCAGTACTTC. It encodes CASSYSPGFYEQYF. The chain links TRBV6-5 to TRBJ2-7, with D hard to call. The CDR3 consists of 14 residues. The V and J ends lost 0 bases and 3 bases respectively, with 9 bases between them. Germline V lookup: CDR1 MNHEY, CDR2 SVGAGI.

This rearrangement joins TRBV30 to TRBJ1-2, with 10 bases fitting TRBD1. CDR3 length: 16 residues. Germline trimming cut 4 bases from V and 1 base from J; bases unmatched to any gene: 9. The germline gives CDR1 GTSNPN, CDR2 SVGIG (reference sequence). CDR3 sequence (DNA): TGTGCCTGGACCCCCGGGACAGGGGATAATAACTATGGCTACACCTTC. Amino acids: CAWTPGTGDNNYGYTF.

The chain couples TRBV30 to TRBJ1-3; D unclear. The V gene's germline CDR1 is GTSNPN and CDR2 SVGIG (reference sequence). The CDR3 has 15 residues. CDR3 in DNA: TGTGCATTACGTCGGACCGACGACTCTGGAAACACCATATATTTT. Amino acids: CALRRTDDSGNTIYF.

V usage is TRBV30 and J usage is TRBJ2-7; 8 bases map to TRBD1. The CDR3 loop spans 13 amino acids. Germline CDR1 GTSNPN, CDR2 SVGIG (reference sequence). V lost 7 bases to trimming and J lost 0 bases; unmatched junction nucleotides: 5. CDR3 in amino acids: CALHRGVSYEQYF. The CDR3 DNA sequence: TGTGCCTTGCACAGGGGGGTCTCCTACGAGCAGTACTTC.

The chain carries TRBV2 and TRBJ1-4, with D possibly TRBD1 on 6 matching bases. The V gene's germline CDR1 is SNHLY and CDR2 FYNNEI. The CDR3 has 16 residues. Trimming took off 6 bases at V and 6 bases at J, with 20 bases between the two ends. The CDR3 nucleotides read TGTGCCAGCAGGGGGGGGACACCCACTGGGGATGAAAAACTGTTTTTT. Translating it yields CASRGGTPTGDEKLFF.